This note documents a single T cell receptor beta chain sequence. This entry belongs to a study of OX40 agonist ivuxolimab in advanced cancers. Germline CDR1 LGHNA, CDR2 YNFKEQ. After removal of 4 bases from V and 3 bases from J, the junction contained 12 bases not matched to a gene. CDR3 size: 18 residues. Clones were read by immunoSEQ multiplex PCR, and TCRdb kept only the in-frame ones, dropping some. The sample includes some 70,000 clones, approximately 91% seen only once; the top ten take about 0.3%. V gene TRBV4-2 combines with J gene TRBJ2-2, with 9 bases lining up with TRBD2. The sequence was collected from an adult with an advanced solid tumor such as melanoma, head and neck, liver or kidney cancer. Sample: CD4+ or CD8+ T cells sorted from blood, taken in a trial of the OX40 agonist ivuxolimab. The CDR3 here is CASSPTDLREGHTGELFF. As DNA, the CDR3 is TGTGCCAGCAGCCCAACGGATCTGCGGGAGGGTCACACCGGGGAGCTGTTTTTT.